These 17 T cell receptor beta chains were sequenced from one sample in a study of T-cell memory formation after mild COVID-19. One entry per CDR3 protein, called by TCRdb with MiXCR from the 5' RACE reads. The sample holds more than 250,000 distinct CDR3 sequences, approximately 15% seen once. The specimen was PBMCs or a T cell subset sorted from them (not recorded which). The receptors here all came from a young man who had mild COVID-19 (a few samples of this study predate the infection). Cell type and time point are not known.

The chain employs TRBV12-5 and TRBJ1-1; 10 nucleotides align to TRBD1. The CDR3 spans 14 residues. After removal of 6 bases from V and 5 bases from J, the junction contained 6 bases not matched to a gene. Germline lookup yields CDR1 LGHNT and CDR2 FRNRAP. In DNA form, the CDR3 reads TGTGCTAGTGGATGGGGGACAGGGGTGACTGAAGCTTTCTTT. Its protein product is CASGWGTGVTEAFF.

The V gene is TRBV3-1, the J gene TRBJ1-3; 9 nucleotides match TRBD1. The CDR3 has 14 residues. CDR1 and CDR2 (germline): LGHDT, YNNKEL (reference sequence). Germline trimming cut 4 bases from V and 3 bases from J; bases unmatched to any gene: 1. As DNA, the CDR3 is TGTGCCAGCAGCCGGACAGGGGATGGAAACACCATATATTTT. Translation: CASSRTGDGNTIYF.

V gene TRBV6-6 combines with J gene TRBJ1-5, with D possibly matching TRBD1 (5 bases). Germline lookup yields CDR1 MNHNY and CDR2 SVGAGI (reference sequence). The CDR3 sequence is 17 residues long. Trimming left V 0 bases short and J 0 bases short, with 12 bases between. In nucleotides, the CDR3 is TGTGCCAGCAGTTACTCGAATCCGGGGACTAGCAATCAGCCCCAGCATTTT. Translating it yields CASSYSNPGTSNQPQHF.

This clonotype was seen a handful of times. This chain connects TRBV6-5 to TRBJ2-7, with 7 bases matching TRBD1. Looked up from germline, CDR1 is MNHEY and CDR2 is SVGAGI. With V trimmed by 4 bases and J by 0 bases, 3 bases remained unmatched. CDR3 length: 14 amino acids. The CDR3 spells CASSLQGLSYEQYF. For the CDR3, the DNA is TGTGCCAGCAGTTTACAGGGGCTCTCCTACGAGCAGTACTTC.

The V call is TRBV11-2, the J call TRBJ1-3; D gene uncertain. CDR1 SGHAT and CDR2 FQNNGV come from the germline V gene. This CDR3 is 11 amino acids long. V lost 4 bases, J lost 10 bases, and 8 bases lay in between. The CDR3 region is CASSSVTTIYF. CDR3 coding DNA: TGTGCCAGCAGCTCGGTGACAACCATATATTTT.

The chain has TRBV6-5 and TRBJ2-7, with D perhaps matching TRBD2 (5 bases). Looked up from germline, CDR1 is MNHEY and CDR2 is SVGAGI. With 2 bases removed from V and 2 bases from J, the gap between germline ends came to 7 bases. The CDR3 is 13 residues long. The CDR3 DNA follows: TGTGCCAGCAGTTACGCCGGGACCTACGAGCAGTACTTC. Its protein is CASSYAGTYEQYF.

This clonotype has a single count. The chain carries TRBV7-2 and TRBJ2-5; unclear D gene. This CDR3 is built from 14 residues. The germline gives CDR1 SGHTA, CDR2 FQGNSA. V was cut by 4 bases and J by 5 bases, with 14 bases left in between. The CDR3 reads CASSYPYNLETQYF. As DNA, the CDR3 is TGTGCCAGCAGCTATCCGTACAATCTGGAGACCCAGTACTTC.

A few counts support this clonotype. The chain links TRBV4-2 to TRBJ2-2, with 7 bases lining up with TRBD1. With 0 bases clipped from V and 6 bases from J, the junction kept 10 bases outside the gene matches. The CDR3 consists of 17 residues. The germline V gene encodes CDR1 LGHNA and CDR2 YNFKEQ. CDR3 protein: CASSQEGEGGASGELFF. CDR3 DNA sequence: TGTGCCAGCAGCCAAGAGGGGGAAGGGGGCGCGTCCGGGGAGCTGTTTTTT.

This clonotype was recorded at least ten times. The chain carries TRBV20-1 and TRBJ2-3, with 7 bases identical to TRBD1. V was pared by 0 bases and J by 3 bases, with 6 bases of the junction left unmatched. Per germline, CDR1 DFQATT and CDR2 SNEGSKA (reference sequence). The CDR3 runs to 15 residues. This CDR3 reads CSARDRRQGTDTQYF. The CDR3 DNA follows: TGCAGTGCTAGAGATCGGAGACAGGGTACAGATACGCAGTATTTT.

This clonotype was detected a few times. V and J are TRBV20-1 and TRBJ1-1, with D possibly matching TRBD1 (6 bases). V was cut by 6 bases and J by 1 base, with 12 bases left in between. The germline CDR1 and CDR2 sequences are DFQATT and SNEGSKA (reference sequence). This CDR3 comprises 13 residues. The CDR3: CSALTGSNTEAFF. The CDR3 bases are TGCAGTGCCCTGACAGGTTCGAACACTGAAGCTTTCTTT.

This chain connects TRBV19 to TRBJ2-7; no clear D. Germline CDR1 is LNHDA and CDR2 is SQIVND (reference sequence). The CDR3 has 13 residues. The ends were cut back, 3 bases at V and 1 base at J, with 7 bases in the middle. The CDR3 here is CASSMGRSYEQYF. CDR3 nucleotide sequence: TGTGCCAGTAGTATGGGTCGGTCCTACGAGCAGTACTTC.

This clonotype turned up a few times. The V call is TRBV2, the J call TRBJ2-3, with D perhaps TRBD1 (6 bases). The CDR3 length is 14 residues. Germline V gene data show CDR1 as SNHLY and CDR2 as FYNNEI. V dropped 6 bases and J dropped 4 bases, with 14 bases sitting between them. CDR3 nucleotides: TGTGCCAGCAGCACACAGGGAGCTTCAGATACGCAGTATTTT. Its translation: CASSTQGASDTQYF.

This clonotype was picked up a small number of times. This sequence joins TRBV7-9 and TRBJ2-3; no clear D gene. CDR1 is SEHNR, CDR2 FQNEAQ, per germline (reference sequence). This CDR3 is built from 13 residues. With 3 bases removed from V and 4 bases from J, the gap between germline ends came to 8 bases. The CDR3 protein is CASSLLYPDTQYF. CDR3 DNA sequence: TGTGCCAGCAGCTTGCTTTACCCAGATACGCAGTATTTT.

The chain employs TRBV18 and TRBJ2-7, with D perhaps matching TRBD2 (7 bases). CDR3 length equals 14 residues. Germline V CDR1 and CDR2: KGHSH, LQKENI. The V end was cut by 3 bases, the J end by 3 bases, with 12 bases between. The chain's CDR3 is CASSPSGGSYEQYF. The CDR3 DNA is TGTGCCAGCTCACCGTCGGGGGGCAGCTACGAGCAGTACTTC.

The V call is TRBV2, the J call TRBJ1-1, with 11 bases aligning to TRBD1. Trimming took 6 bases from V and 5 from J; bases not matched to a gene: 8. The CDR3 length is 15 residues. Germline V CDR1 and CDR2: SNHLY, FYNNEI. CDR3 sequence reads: CASRAGQGAETEAFF. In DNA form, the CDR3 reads TGTGCCAGCAGAGCCGGACAGGGGGCAGAAACTGAAGCTTTCTTT.

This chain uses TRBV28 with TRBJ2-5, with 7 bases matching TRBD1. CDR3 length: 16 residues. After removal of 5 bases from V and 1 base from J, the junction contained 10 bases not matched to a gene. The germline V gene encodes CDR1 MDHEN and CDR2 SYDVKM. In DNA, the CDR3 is TGTGCCAGCAGTCCGCCTGCCGGGACAGCCCAAGAGACCCAGTACTTC. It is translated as CASSPPAGTAQETQYF. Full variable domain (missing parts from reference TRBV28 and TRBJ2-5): DVKVTQSSRYLVKRTGEKVFLECVQDMDHENMFWYRQDPGLGLRLIYFSYDVKMKEKGDIPEGYSVSREKKERFSLILESASTNQTSMYLCASSPPAGTAQETQYFGPGTRLLVL.

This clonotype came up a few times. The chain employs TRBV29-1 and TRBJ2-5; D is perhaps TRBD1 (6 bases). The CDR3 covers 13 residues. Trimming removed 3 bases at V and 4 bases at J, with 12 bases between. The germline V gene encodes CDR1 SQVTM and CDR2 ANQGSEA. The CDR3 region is CSVDSSGAETQYF. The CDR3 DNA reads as TGCAGCGTTGATTCATCAGGGGCAGAGACCCAGTACTTC.